This T cell receptor beta chain is from a study of cytomegalovirus exposure and HLA in healthy donors. Across the whole study: Most genotyped donors, 65% to 85% of about 430, had Caucasian-associated genetic ancestry.

PCR was performed using 60 Vbeta and 13 Jbeta primers. Original methodology: About 11 million of tens of millions of unique TCR beta chains were shared, per a later count. The method was immunoSEQ multiplex PCR; TCRdb's version includes in-frame clones alone and lacks a portion of them. For V, J and clone size, that table is used; D and trimming come from the DNA. The sample includes 150,000 to 200,000 clones, 76% of them seen just once. This clone came up once. The germline gives CDR1 SNHLY, CDR2 FYNNEI. The V and J ends lost 7 bases and 5 bases respectively, with 14 bases between them. The CDR3 extends over 14 amino acids.

The TCR comes from a male donor in good health and CMV-seronegative. The material sequenced was PBMCs. The chain uses TRBV2 and TRBJ1-4; D is possibly TRBD1 (5 bases). The CDR3 nucleotides read TGTGCCAGCAAGAAAAGGGGTACCAATGAAAAACTGTTTTTT. Translation gives CASKKRGTNEKLFF.